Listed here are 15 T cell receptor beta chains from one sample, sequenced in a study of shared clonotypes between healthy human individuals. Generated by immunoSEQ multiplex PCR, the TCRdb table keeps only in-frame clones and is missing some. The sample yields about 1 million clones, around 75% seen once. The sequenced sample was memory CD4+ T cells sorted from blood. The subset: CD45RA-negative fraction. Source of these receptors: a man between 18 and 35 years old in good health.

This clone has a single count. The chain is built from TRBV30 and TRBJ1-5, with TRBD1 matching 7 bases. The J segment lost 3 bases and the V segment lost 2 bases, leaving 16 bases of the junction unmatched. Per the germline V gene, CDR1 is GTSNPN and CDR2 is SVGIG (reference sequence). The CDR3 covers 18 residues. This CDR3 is CAWSFVAGGSVVNQPQHF. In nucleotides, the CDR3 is TGTGCCTGGAGTTTCGTGGCAGGGGGATCTGTAGTCAATCAGCCCCAGCATTTT. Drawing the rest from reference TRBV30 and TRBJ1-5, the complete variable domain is SQTIHQWPATLVQPVGSPLSLECTVEGTSNPNLYWYRQAAGRGLQLLFYSVGIGQISSEVPQNLSASRPQDRQFILSSKKLLLSDSGFYLCAWSFVAGGSVVNQPQHFGDGTRLSIL.

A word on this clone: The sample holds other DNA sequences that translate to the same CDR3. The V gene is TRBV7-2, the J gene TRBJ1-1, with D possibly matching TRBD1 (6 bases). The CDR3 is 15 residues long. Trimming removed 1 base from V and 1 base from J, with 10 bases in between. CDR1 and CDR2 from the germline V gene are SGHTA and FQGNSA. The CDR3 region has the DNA TGTGCCAGCAGCTTAGGCGGCAGGGGGAACACTGAAGCTTTCTTT. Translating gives CASSLGGRGNTEAFF.

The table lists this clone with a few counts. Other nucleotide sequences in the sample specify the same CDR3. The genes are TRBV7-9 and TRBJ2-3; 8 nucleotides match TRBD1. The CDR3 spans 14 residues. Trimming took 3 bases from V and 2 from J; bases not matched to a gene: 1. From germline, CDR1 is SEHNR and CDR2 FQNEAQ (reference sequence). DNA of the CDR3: TGTGCCAGCAGCTTGGACAGGGACACAGATACGCAGTATTTT. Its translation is CASSLDRDTDTQYF.

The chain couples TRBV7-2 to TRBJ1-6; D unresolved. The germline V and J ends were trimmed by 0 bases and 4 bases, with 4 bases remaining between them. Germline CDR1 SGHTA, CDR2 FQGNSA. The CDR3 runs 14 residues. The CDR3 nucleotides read TGTGCCAGCAGCTTAGCCCCTTATAATTCACCCCTCCACTTT. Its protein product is CASSLAPYNSPLHF.

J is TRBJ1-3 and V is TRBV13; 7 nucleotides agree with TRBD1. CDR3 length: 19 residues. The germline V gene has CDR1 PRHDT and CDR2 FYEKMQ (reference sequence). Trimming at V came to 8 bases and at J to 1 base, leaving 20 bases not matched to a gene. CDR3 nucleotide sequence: TGTGCCAGCTTAAGGGGGCAGTCCAGGATGATGACGTCTGGAAACACCATATATTTT. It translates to CASLRGQSRMMTSGNTIYF.

Written as DNA, the CDR3 is TGTGCCATCAGTGGAGGGGGGAATCAAGAGACCCAGTACTTC. It yields the protein CAISGGGNQETQYF. The chain links TRBV10-3 to TRBJ2-5; D is possibly TRBD1 or TRBD2 (6 bases each). Germline assignment: CDR1 ENHRY and CDR2 SYGVKD. With 4 bases removed from V and 2 bases from J, the gap between germline ends came to 11 bases. There are 14 residues in the CDR3.

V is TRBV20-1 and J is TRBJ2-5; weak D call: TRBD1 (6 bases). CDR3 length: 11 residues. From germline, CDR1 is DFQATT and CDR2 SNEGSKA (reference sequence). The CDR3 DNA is TGCGGAGTTGAGACAGGACAGACCCAGTACTTC. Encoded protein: CGVETGQTQYF.

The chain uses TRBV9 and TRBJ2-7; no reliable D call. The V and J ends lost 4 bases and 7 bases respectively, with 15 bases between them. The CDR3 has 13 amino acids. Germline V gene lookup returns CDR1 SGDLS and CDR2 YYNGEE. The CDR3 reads CASSLQDGPEQYF. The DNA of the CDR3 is TGTGCCAGCAGCCTGCAAGACGGTCCTGAGCAGTACTTC.

Here the CDR3 DNA reads TGTGCCACCAGCAGAGAAGCAGGGATTGGAGATACGCAGTATTTT. The encoded protein is CATSREAGIGDTQYF. The rearrangement joins TRBV15 to TRBJ2-3; D is perhaps TRBD1 (5 bases). The CDR3 extends over 15 amino acids. The germline gives CDR1 LNHNV, CDR2 YYDKDF (reference sequence). The ends were cut back, 0 bases at V and 5 bases at J, with 12 bases in the middle.

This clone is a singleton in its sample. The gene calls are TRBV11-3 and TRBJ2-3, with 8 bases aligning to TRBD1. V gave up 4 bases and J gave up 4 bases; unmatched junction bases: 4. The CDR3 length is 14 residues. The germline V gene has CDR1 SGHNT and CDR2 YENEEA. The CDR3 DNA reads TGTGCCAGCAGCTGGACAGGGATAGCAGATACGCAGTATTTT. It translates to CASSWTGIADTQYF.

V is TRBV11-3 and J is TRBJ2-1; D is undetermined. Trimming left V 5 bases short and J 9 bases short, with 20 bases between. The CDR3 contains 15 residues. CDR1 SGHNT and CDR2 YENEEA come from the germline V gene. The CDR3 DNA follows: TGTGCCAGCAGCGAAAGAACTTTTAGTAGGTCTGAGCAGTTCTTC. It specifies CASSERTFSRSEQFF.

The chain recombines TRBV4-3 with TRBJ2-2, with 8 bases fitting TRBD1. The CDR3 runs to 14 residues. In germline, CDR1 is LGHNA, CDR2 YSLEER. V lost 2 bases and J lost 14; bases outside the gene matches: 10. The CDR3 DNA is TGCGCCAGCAGCCAATGGGAGGACAGGGCTGAACTGTTTTTT. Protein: CASSQWEDRAELFF.

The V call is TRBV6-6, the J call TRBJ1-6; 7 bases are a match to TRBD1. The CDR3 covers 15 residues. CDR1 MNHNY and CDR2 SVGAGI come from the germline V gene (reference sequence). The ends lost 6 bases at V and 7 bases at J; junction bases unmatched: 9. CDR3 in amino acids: CASRSKGAVNSPLHF. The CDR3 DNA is TGTGCCAGCAGATCCAAGGGGGCGGTGAATTCACCCCTCCACTTT.

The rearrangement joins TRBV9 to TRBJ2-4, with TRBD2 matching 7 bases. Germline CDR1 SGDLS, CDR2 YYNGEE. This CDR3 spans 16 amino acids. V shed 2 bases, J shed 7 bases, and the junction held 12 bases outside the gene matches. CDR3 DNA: TGTGCCAGCAGCGTGTACCCAAGCGGGATTGGCAACATTCAGTACTTC. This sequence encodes CASSVYPSGIGNIQYF.

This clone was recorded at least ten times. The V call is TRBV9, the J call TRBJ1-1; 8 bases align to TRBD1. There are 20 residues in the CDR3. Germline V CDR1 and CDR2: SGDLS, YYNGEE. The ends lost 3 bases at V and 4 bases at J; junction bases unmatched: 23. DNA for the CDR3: TGTGCCAGCAGCGCAACATTGAGGACAGGGCCCGTTGGGTGGGGCACTGAAGCTTTCTTT. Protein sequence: CASSATLRTGPVGWGTEAFF.